This T cell receptor (beta chain) was documented in a study of vaccination effects on CD4 cells after COVID-19. Study context: The culture medium for 1.5 million to 2.5 million PBMC per well included 10 IU/ml IL-2 and about 9.1 ug/ml peptides.

Comments on this clone: Its antigen is unidentified.

CDR1 is SGHRS and CDR2 is YFSETQ in the germline V gene. There are 15 residues in the CDR3. With 0 bases removed from V and 0 bases from J, the gap between germline ends came to 9 bases. The authors isolated CD4+ T cells after 10 days of culture. Sequenced by immunoSEQ multiplex PCR; TCRdb stores in-frame clones only, minus some. The sample comprises more than 40,000 clones, 76% of which are singletons, and around 11% rests with the top ten. The chain combines TRBV5-1 with TRBJ1-1; D remains unclear. The clonotype comes from a human donor who had a prior SARS-CoV-2 infection. The sequencing used CD4+ T cells from PBMCs cultured without peptide, collected before COVID-19 vaccination. The CDR3 bases are TGCGCCAGCAGCTTGGTTGTGGGAGTGAACACTGAAGCTTTCTTT. It is translated as CASSLVVGVNTEAFF.